The text below deals with one T cell receptor beta chain. As yet, its antigen is unknown. The junction and the germline gene differ at one end; a read error may be behind it. Germline V gives CDR1 SGHDN, CDR2 FVKESK. The CDR3 consists of 13 residues. The TCR beta cDNA libraries contained unique molecular identifiers. TCRdb ran MiXCR on the PCR reads and lists one entry per CDR3 protein. This sample has some 260,000 distinct CDR3 sequences; 35% to 40% occur once, and the top ten carry 4% to 5.5%. These data come from a study of post-analysis software for immune sequencing data. Study background: There were relapsing-remitting, secondary progressive and progressive-relapsing multiple sclerosis among the disease courses included.

Study findings and constraints: Normalized Chao1 diversity was significantly reduced in patients versus controls. In patients, TRBV5-6, TRBV5-1 and TRBV20-1 belonged to about five TRBV segments found more frequently than in controls.

The source is a girl under 18 with multiple sclerosis. V usage is TRBV14 and J usage is TRBJ2-1; 7 bases line up with TRBD2. Sequenced material: blood. The CDR3 region has the DNA TGTGCCGGCAGCCCAGGTGGCGGGGGTGAGCAGTTCTTC. Translation: CAGSPGGGGEQFF.